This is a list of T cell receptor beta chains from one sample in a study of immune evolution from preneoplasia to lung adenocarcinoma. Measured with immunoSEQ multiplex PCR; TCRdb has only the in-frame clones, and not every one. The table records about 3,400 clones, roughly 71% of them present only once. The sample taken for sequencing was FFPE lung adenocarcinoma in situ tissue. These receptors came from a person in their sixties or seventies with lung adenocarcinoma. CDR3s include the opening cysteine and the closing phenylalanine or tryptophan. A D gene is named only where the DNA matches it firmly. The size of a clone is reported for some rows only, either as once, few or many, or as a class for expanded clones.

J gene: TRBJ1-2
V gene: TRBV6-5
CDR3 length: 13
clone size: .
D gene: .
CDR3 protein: CASSASENYGYTF
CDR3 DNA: TGTGCCAGCAGTGCCAGCGAGAACTATGGCTACACCTTC

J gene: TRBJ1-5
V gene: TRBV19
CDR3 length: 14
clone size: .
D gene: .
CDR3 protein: CASSKTGPGQPQHF
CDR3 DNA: TGTGCCAGTAGTAAAACAGGGCCAGGACAGCCCCAGCATTTT

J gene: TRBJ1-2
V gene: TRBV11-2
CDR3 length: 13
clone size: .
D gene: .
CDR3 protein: CASSLGFNYGYTF
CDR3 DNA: TGTGCCAGCAGCTTAGGGTTTAACTATGGCTACACCTTC

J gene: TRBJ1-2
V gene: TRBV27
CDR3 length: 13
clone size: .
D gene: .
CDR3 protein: CASSFVQGRNYTF
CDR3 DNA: TGTGCCAGCAGTTTCGTTCAGGGACGGAACTACACCTTC

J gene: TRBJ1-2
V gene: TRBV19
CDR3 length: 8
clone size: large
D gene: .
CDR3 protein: CARDGYTF
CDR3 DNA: TGTGCCAGAGATGGCTACACCTTC

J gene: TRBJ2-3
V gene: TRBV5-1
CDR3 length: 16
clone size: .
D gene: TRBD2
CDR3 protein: CASSASGLAGTDTQYF
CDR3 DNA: TGCGCCAGCTCCGCTTCGGGGCTAGCGGGCACAGATACGCAGTATTTT

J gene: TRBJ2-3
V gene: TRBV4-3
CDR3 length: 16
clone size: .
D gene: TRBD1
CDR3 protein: CASSQERGRWTDTQYF
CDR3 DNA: TGCGCCAGCAGCCAAGAAAGGGGGCGTTGGACAGATACGCAGTATTTT

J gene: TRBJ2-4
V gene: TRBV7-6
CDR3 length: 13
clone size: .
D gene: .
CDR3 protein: CASSLTEDNIQYF
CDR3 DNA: TGTGCCAGCAGCCTAACAGAGGACAACATTCAGTACTTC

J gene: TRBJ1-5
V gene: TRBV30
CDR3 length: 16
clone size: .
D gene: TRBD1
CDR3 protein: CAWSVRDRGRGQPQHF
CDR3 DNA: TGTGCCTGGAGTGTACGGGACAGGGGGCGCGGTCAGCCCCAGCATTTT

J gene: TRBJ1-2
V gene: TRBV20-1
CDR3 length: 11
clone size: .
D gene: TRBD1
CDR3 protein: CSGQGALGYTF
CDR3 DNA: TGCAGTGGGCAGGGGGCTCTTGGCTACACCTTC

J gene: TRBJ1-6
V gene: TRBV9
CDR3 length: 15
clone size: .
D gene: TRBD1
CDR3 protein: CASSGAQGANSPLHF
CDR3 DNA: TGTGCCAGCAGCGGAGCACAGGGGGCGAATTCACCCCTCCACTTT

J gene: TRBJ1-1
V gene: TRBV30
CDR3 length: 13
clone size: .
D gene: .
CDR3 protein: CAWSVRRGTEAFF
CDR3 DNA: TGTGCCTGGAGTGTTCGGAGGGGCACTGAAGCTTTCTTT

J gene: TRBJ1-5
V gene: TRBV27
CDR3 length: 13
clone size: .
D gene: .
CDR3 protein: CASRGETNQPQHF
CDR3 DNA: TGTGCCAGCAGGGGGGAGACCAATCAGCCCCAGCATTTT

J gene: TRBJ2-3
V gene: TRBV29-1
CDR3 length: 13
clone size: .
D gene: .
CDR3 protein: CSVVGGATDTQYF
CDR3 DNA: TGCAGCGTTGTAGGGGGGGCCACAGATACGCAGTATTTT

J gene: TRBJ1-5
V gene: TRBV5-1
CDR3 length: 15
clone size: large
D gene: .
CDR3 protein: CASSRGTDSNQPQHF
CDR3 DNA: TGCGCCAGCAGCCGCGGGACGGATAGCAATCAGCCCCAGCATTTT

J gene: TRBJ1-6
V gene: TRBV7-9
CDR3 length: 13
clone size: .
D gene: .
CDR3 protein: CASSLDTNSPLHF
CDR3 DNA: TGTGCCAGCAGCTTAGACACTAATTCACCCCTCCACTTT

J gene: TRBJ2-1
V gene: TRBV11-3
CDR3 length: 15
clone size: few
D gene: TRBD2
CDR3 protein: CASSPSGEDYNEQFF
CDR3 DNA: TGTGCCAGCAGCCCTAGCGGGGAGGACTACAATGAGCAGTTCTTC

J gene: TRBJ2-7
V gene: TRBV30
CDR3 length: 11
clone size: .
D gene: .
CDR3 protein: CAWSESGTVIF
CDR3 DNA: TGTGCCTGGAGCGAGTCCGGGACGGTGATCTTC

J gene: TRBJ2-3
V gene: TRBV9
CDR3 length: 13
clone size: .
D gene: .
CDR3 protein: CASSLGGLDPQYF
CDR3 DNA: TGTGCCAGCAGCCTCGGCGGGCTAGACCCGCAGTATTTT

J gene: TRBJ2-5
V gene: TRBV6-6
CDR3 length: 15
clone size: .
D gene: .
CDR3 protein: CASSYTRDMRETQYF
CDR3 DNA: TGTGCCAGCAGTTACACCCGGGACATGAGGGAGACCCAGTACTTC

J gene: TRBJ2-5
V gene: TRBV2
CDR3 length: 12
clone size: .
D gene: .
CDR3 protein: CASRRGVETQYF
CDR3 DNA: TGTGCCAGCAGGCGGGGTGTGGAGACCCAGTACTTC

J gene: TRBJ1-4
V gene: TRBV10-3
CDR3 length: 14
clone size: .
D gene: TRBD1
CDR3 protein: CAINPGQGTEKLFF
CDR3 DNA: TGTGCCATCAATCCGGGACAGGGGACTGAAAAACTGTTTTTT

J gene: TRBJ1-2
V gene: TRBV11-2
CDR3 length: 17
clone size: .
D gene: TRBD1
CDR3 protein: CASSSGTEWDRGYGYTF
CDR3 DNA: TGTGCCAGCAGCTCGGGGACAGAATGGGATCGCGGGTATGGCTACACCTTC

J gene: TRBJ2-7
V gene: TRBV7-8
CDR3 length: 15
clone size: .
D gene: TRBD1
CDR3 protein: CASSFNTGADYEQYF
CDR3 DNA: TGTGCCAGCAGCTTCAACACAGGGGCGGACTACGAGCAGTACTTC

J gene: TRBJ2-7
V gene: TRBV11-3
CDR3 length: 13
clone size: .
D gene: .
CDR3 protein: CASSFFNSYEQYF
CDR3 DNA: TGTGCCAGCAGCTTCTTCAACTCCTACGAGCAGTACTTC

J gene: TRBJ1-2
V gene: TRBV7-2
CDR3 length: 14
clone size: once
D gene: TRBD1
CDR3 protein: CASSSGTDFGGYTF
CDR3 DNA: TGTGCCAGCAGCTCCGGGACAGATTTTGGTGGCTACACCTTC

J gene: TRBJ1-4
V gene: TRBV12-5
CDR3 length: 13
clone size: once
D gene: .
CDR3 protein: CASGLTPGEKLFF
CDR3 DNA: TGTGCTAGTGGTTTGACTCCTGGTGAAAAACTGTTTTTT

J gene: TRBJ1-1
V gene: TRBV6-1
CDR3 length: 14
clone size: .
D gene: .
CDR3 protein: CASSVYRVGTEAFF
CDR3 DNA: TGTGCCAGCAGTGTTTACAGGGTCGGCACTGAAGCTTTCTTT

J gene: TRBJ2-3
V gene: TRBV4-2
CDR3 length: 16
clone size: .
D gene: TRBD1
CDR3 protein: CASSQGQGASTDTQYF
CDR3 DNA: TGTGCCAGCAGCCAAGGACAGGGGGCGAGCACAGATACGCAGTATTTT

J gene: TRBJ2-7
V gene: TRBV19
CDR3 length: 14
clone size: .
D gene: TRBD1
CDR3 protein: CASSIDRASYEQYF
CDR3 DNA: TGTGCCAGTAGTATCGACAGGGCTTCCTACGAGCAGTACTTC

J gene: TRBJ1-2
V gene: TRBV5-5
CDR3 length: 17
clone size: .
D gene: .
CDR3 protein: CASSSTPLGQGDYGYTF
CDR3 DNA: TGTGCCAGCAGCTCGACTCCGTTGGGACAAGGGGACTATGGCTACACCTTC

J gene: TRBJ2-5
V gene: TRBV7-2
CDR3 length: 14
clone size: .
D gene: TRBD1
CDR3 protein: CASSLETGRETQYF
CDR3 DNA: TGTGCCAGCAGCTTAGAGACAGGGCGGGAGACCCAGTACTTC

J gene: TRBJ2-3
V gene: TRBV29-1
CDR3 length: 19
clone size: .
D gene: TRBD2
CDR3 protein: CSVEALGLAVLYDTDTQYF
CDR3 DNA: TGCAGCGTTGAAGCGCTGGGACTAGCGGTCCTGTACGACACAGATACGCAGTATTTT

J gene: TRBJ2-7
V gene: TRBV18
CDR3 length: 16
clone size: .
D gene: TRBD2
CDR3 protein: CASSPPSLAGGYEQYF
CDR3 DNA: TGTGCCAGCTCACCACCTTCACTAGCGGGGGGTTACGAGCAGTACTTC

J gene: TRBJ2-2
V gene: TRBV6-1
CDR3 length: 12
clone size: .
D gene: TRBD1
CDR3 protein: CASRTGGGELFF
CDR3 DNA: TGTGCCAGCAGAACAGGGGGCGGGGAGCTGTTTTTT

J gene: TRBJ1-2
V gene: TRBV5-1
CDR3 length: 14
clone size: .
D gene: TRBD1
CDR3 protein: CASSSGQVENGYTF
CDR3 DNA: TGCGCCAGCAGCTCGGGACAGGTAGAGAATGGCTACACCTTC

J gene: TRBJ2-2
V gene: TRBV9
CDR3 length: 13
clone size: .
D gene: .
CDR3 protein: CASRAPNTGELFF
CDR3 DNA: TGTGCCAGCCGGGCACCGAACACCGGGGAGCTGTTTTTT

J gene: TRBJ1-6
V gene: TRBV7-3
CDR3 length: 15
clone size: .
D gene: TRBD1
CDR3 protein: CASSLGQGGNSPLHF
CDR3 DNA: TGTGCCAGCAGCTTGGGACAGGGCGGTAATTCACCCCTCCACTTT

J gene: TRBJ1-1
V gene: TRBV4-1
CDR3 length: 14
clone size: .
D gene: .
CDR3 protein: CASSQTVMNTEAFF
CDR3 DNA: TGCGCCAGCAGCCAGACAGTCATGAACACTGAAGCTTTCTTT

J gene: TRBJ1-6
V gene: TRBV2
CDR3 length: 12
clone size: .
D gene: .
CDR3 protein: CASSVVNSPLHF
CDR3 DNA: TGTGCCAGCAGTGTCGTAAATTCACCCCTCCACTTT

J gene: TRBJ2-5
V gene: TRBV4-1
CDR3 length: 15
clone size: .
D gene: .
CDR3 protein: CASSQEPLSTGTQYF
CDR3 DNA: TGCGCCAGCAGCCAGGAACCCTTAAGCACCGGGACCCAGTACTTC